This entry concerns a single TCR beta chain. The antigen remains unidentified. This sample was taken from a study of T cell repertoires in cytomegalovirus infection. Study context: Recently identified HLA-C-restricted CMV epitopes were among the peptides used. In public TCR beta signatures, there were indications of both CMV infection and matching HLA type.

Findings and caveats of the study: In two of eight donors, the top clonotype was HLA-C-restricted CMV-specific. Summed frequency of shared TCR beta families picked out CMV carriers who also had the relevant HLA.

Trimming stripped 5 bases from V and 6 bases from J, with 14 bases between. The CDR3 loop spans 13 amino acids. Per germline, CDR1 SGDLS and CDR2 YYNGEE. TCRdb re-derived calls from the reads in MiXCR, one entry per CDR3 protein. The data hold 200,000 to 250,000 distinct CDR3 sequences, with around 40% observed a single time. V and J are TRBV9 and TRBJ1-1; D remains unclear. The TCR was taken from a human donor in good health (CMV status not recorded). Some clones in this sample may be carry-over from other donors' samples. The material was CD8+ T cells from cultured PBMCs, obtained from culture after CMV antigen stimulation. The CDR3 sequence: CASSPVLGAEAFF. CDR3 sequence (DNA): TGTGCCAGCAGTCCGGTCCTTGGCGCTGAAGCTTTCTTT.